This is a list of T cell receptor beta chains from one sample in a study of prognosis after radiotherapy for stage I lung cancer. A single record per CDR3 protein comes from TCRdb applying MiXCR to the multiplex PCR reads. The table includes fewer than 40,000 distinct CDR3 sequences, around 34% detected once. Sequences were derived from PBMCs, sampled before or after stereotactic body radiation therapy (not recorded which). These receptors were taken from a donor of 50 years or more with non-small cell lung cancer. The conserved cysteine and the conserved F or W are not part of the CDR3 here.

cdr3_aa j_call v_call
ASAHGTDNEKLF TRBJ1-4 TRBV2
ASSPLSEAGADT TRBJ1-2 TRBV3-1
ASSTRWEETQY TRBJ2-5 TRBV5-1
ASSKNTGVNQPQH TRBJ1-5 TRBV28
ASSLGDRENSPLH TRBJ1-6 TRBV5-4
SARHTVAQTQY TRBJ2-5 TRBV20-1
SSSSDFQDTQY TRBJ2-5 TRBV6-9
ASTPGLANNEQF TRBJ2-1 TRBV11-3
ASSIGTADPEQY TRBJ2-7 TRBV7-2
ATSRAWGGPQETQY TRBJ2-5 TRBV15
ASSRGPVGGNQPQH TRBJ1-5 TRBV5-6
SVEDWTLGTGELF TRBJ2-2 TRBV29-1
ASSLDSGDEQY TRBJ2-7 TRBV5-5
ASSQDGGVAGAQETQY TRBJ2-5 TRBV4-1
ASSPYCGGNTDTQY TRBJ2-3 TRBV5-1
AGSLYVTNTGELF TRBJ2-2 TRBV7-2
ASSPDSRGYT TRBJ1-2 TRBV7-9
ASSPGTGGETQY TRBJ2-5 TRBV2
ASSTWDTYEQY TRBJ2-7 TRBV27
AWSVTNEQF TRBJ2-1 TRBV30
AISRTDTQY TRBJ2-3 TRBV7-9
ASRQERGSPYNEQF TRBJ2-1 TRBV6-2/TRBV6-3
ASSPGVTMYGYT TRBJ1-2 TRBV5-1
ASSWTGVPGELF TRBJ2-2 TRBV12-3/TRBV12-4
SARAYRGGLSGNTIY TRBJ1-3 TRBV20-1
ASSLTSGVYNEQF TRBJ2-1 TRBV28
AWKKVDLNARGQPNSPLH TRBJ1-6 TRBV30
ASSQGEWPAAPLH TRBJ1-6 TRBV4-1
ASMGGSSYNLPLD TRBJ1-6 TRBV6-1
ASSSPGHYEQY TRBJ2-7 TRBV28
ASSIALGTGELF TRBJ2-2 TRBV19
ASSVAAARGNTIY TRBJ1-3 TRBV9
AISRSGGYTQY TRBJ2-3 TRBV4-2
ASSPGVTGANVLT TRBJ2-6 TRBV18
ASRSSGRGTDTQY TRBJ2-3 TRBV9
ASSHHWVFIREDEHF TRBJ2-1 TRBV25-1
SPRHGTREQY TRBJ2-7 TRBV20-1
ASSRDGNYGYT TRBJ1-2 TRBV12-3/TRBV12-4
AGIYGGQGADTQY TRBJ2-3 TRBV6-2/TRBV6-3
SAVGTIWRGETQY TRBJ2-5 TRBV20-1
ASQWSASTDTQY TRBJ2-3 TRBV12-3/TRBV12-4
ASSLARGNEQY TRBJ2-7 TRBV11-3
ASSLGTAYNSPLH TRBJ1-6 TRBV5-4
ASEQTLGTEAF TRBJ1-1 TRBV2
ASSGMTSVQETQY TRBJ2-5 TRBV2
ASSLGGGSSGANVLT TRBJ2-6 TRBV11-3
GSQGQRNEKLF TRBJ1-4 TRBV2